Following are 28 T cell receptor beta chains from one sample sequenced in a study of blood T cell repertoires in COVID-19. Using immunoSEQ multiplex PCR, the repertoire was profiled, and TCRdb retains in-frame clones only, with some absent. This table holds 200,000 to 250,000 clones, around 85% found once. Sequencing used PBMCs or T cells enriched from blood (not recorded which). Receptors originate from a man aged 40-49 years who had recovered from COVID-19.

The genes are TRBV4-1 and TRBJ1-2; no reliable D call. V lost 5 bases, J lost 3 bases, and 16 bases lay in between. The CDR3 spans 15 residues. CDR1 is MGHRA, CDR2 YSYEKL, per germline. The CDR3 spells CASSAPPLGDYGYTF. The DNA for the CDR3 is TGCGCCAGCAGCGCGCCCCCCCTGGGCGACTATGGCTACACCTTC.

In this sample, this clone turned up a few times. The chain links TRBV19 to TRBJ1-1; 10 nucleotides line up with TRBD1. The CDR3 is made up of 19 amino acids. Germline V gene data show CDR1 as LNHDA and CDR2 as SQIVND (reference sequence). V was pared by 1 base and J by 1 base, with 12 bases of the junction left unmatched. The CDR3 bases are TGTGCCAGTAGTATAGCCGGGACAGGGGTTTTAATTAGGAACACTGAAGCTTTCTTT. It translates to CASSIAGTGVLIRNTEAFF.

The chain recombines TRBV5-1 with TRBJ2-7; possible D gene TRBD1, 6 bases. Germline CDR1 is SGHRS and CDR2 is YFSETQ. The CDR3 is made up of 13 amino acids. Trimming left V 3 bases short and J 11 bases short, with 18 bases between. In nucleotides, the CDR3 is TGCGCCAGCAGCTCAGGGGCCGCCCAAGTGAAGTACTTC. Translating gives CASSSGAAQVKYF.

The gene calls are TRBV30 and TRBJ2-3; D is possibly TRBD2 (5 bases). This CDR3 has 14 residues. Germline V gene lookup returns CDR1 GTSNPN and CDR2 SVGIG (reference sequence). Trimming cost V 1 base and J 2 bases, with 10 bases left between them. CDR3 amino acids: CAWSASGATDTQYF. The DNA for the CDR3 is TGTGCCTGGAGTGCCAGCGGAGCCACAGATACGCAGTATTTT.

CDR3 coding DNA: TGTGCCAGCAGCGCCCAACAGGGCATCAACACCGGGGAGCTGTTTTTT. Amino acids: CASSAQQGINTGELFF. V usage is TRBV9 and J usage is TRBJ2-2; D is perhaps TRBD1 (6 bases). The CDR3 has 16 residues. Germline assignment: CDR1 SGDLS and CDR2 YYNGEE. The ends were cut back, 3 bases at V and 2 bases at J, with 14 bases in the middle.

This chain links TRBV7-2 with TRBJ1-2, with D unclear. The CDR3 length is 13 residues. V lost 1 base to trimming and J lost 6 bases, with 9 bases between them. Looked up from germline, CDR1 is SGHTA and CDR2 is FQGNSA. As DNA, the CDR3 is TGTGCCAGCAGCTTAGATCCTCAGAATGGCTACACCTTC. Translated, it gives CASSLDPQNGYTF.

The chain is built from TRBV4-1 and TRBJ1-1; 9 nucleotides agree with TRBD1. Trimming removed 5 bases from V and 1 base from J; junction bases left unmatched: 5. This CDR3 region has 15 residues. Germline CDR1 MGHRA, CDR2 YSYEKL. The CDR3 spells CASSYSGQGNTEAFF. For the CDR3, the DNA is TGCGCCAGCAGCTACTCGGGACAGGGGAACACTGAAGCTTTCTTT.

The chain is built from TRBV4-3 and TRBJ2-7; tentatively, D is TRBD2 (5 bases). The CDR3 consists of 15 residues. Germline V gene data show CDR1 as LGHNA and CDR2 as YSLEER. V gave up 2 bases and J gave up 7 bases, with 18 bases separating them. The CDR3 sequence is CASSQKHAPTGEQYF. The CDR3 DNA sequence: TGCGCCAGCAGCCAAAAACACGCCCCGACGGGGGAGCAGTACTTC.

The chain is built from TRBV7-2 and TRBJ2-1; 7 nucleotides agree with TRBD2. Trimming removed 5 bases from V and 5 bases from J; junction bases left unmatched: 9. Germline CDR1 SGHTA, CDR2 FQGNSA. The CDR3 is 15 residues long. DNA of the CDR3: TGTGCCAGCAGCCCGGAGGCTAGCGGACACAATGAGCAGTTCTTC. This codes for CASSPEASGHNEQFF.

The V gene is TRBV7-9, the J gene TRBJ2-1, with D maybe TRBD2 (6 bases). The CDR3 is 14 residues long. Trimming shortened V by 3 bases and J by 8 bases, and 14 bases separated the two germline ends. The V gene's germline CDR1 is SEHNR and CDR2 FQNEAQ (reference sequence). CDR3 in amino acids: CASSLATSGYEQFF. CDR3 sequence (DNA): TGTGCCAGCAGCTTGGCGACTAGTGGCTATGAGCAGTTCTTC. Using reference TRBV7-9 and TRBJ2-1 for the parts outside the CDR3, the full variable domain is DTGVSQNPRHKITKRGQNVTFRCDPISEHNRLYWYRQTLGQGPEFLTYFQNEAQLEKSRLLSDRFSAERPKGSFSTLEIQRTEQGDSAMYLCASSLATSGYEQFFGPGTRLTVL.

This clone showed up just once. Written as DNA, the CDR3 is TGTGCCAGCAGCTTAGGCAGGGTGGTTGAGACCCAGTACTTC. Encoded protein: CASSLGRVVETQYF. This chain connects TRBV11-1 to TRBJ2-5, with a possible D match to TRBD1 (5 bases). With 1 base removed from V and 5 bases from J, the gap between germline ends came to 11 bases. CDR3 length equals 14 residues. Germline V lookup: CDR1 SGHAT, CDR2 FQDESV (reference sequence).

The chain has TRBV5-5 and TRBJ2-7; possibly TRBD2 for D (6 bases). The germline V gene has CDR1 SGHKS and CDR2 YYEKEE (reference sequence). This CDR3 spans 16 amino acids. V shed 3 bases and J shed 0 bases, with 16 bases lying between them. CDR3 DNA: TGTGCCAGCAGCTGGGCGGCGGGGCTCACCTCCTACGAGCAGTACTTC. It yields the protein CASSWAAGLTSYEQYF.

J is TRBJ2-2 and V is TRBV13, with 14 bases identical to TRBD2. The CDR3 contains 16 residues. J gave up 5 bases and V 4 bases, and 3 bases lay outside the gene matches. Per germline, CDR1 PRHDT and CDR2 FYEKMQ (reference sequence). The CDR3 sequence: CASSWGLAGATGELFF. CDR3 nucleotide sequence: TGTGCCAGCAGCTGGGGACTAGCGGGGGCGACCGGGGAGCTGTTTTTT.

The chain has TRBV2 and TRBJ1-4; no reliable D call. Germline V gene data show CDR1 as SNHLY and CDR2 as FYNNEI. CDR3 length equals 15 residues. Trimming pared 4 bases from V and 3 bases from J, leaving 12 bases between. In DNA form, the CDR3 reads TGTGCCAGCAGTGCCTTACCCGGGGCTAATGAAAAACTGTTTTTT. This codes for CASSALPGANEKLFF.

The chain employs TRBV27 and TRBJ2-4, with 10 bases lining up with TRBD1. The CDR3 spans 14 residues. J was trimmed by 1 base and V by 6 bases; bases with no gene match: 0. The germline CDR1 and CDR2 sequences are MNHEY and SMNVEV (reference sequence). The CDR3 region is CASRTGGAKNIQYF. For the CDR3, the DNA is TGTGCCAGCAGGACAGGGGGCGCCAAAAACATTCAGTACTTC.

This sequence joins TRBV24-1 and TRBJ2-1, with D possibly matching TRBD2 (5 bases). CDR1 is KGHDR and CDR2 is SFDVKD in the germline V gene. The germline V and J ends were trimmed by 9 bases and 8 bases, with 16 bases remaining between them. This CDR3 has 13 residues. CDR3 nucleotides: TGTGCCACCTCCCTGGGAGCAGTGGATGAGCAGTTCTTC. Translating it yields CATSLGAVDEQFF.

The chain uses TRBV4-3 and TRBJ2-7, with 14 bases that match TRBD2. The CDR3 totals 20 residues. V lost 1 base, J lost 0 bases, and 11 bases stayed unmatched. CDR1 and CDR2 (germline): LGHNA, YSLEER. The DNA for the CDR3 is TGCGCCAGCAGCCAAGGGGATAGGACTAGCGGGAGGTCACCCTCCTACGAGCAGTACTTC. It specifies CASSQGDRTSGRSPSYEQYF.

The chain is built from TRBV6-6 and TRBJ2-7, with D hard to call. This CDR3 has 12 residues. Germline CDR1 is MNHNY and CDR2 is SVGAGI (reference sequence). Between the trimmed V and J ends, which lost 3 bases and 6 bases, there was a span of 9 bases. The CDR3 DNA follows: TGTGCCAGCAGTTATACTGCATCCGAGCAGTACTTC. Translation gives CASSYTASEQYF.

The DNA for the CDR3 is TGCGCCAGCAGCCCGACAGAGACCCCAGATACGCAGTATTTT. This gives the protein CASSPTETPDTQYF. V and J are TRBV4-1 and TRBJ2-3; possible D gene TRBD1, 5 bases. Trimming pared 4 bases from V and 4 bases from J, leaving 12 bases between. The CDR3 totals 14 residues. Per germline, CDR1 MGHRA and CDR2 YSYEKL.

This chain joins TRBV24-1 and TRBJ2-7; no firm D call. The length of the CDR3 is 13 residues. Trimming stripped 3 bases from V and 1 base from J, with 6 bases between. Looked up from germline, CDR1 is KGHDR and CDR2 is SFDVKD. CDR3 sequence (DNA): TGTGCCACCAGTGATGGAGAATCCTACGAGCAGTACTTC. This gives the protein CATSDGESYEQYF.

This clone was counted a single time. The chain employs TRBV6-1 and TRBJ1-6; D gene unclear. With 4 bases removed from V and 9 bases from J, the gap between germline ends came to 19 bases. The CDR3 consists of 16 residues. Germline CDR1 MNHNS, CDR2 SASEGT. The CDR3 loop reads CASSGFLGPVPSPLHF. The DNA of the CDR3 is TGTGCCAGCAGTGGATTTTTGGGCCCAGTACCTTCACCCCTCCACTTT.

The chain couples TRBV7-3 to TRBJ2-7, with 8 bases that match TRBD2. The length of the CDR3 is 15 residues. In germline, CDR1 is SGHTA, CDR2 FQGTGA. Germline trimming cut 3 bases from V and 5 bases from J; bases unmatched to any gene: 9. The CDR3 DNA reads as TGTGCCAGCAGCTTGACCGGGACTAGTTACGACGAGCAGTACTTC. This gives the protein CASSLTGTSYDEQYF.

Here the CDR3 DNA reads TGTGCCACCAGCAGAGGACAGGGGCTCGGCTCACCCCTCCACTTT. It yields the protein CATSRGQGLGSPLHF. This chain links TRBV15 with TRBJ1-6; 8 positions match TRBD1. J gave up 10 bases and V 1 base, and 6 bases lay outside the gene matches. Germline values: CDR1 LNHNV, CDR2 YYDKDF (reference sequence). CDR3 length: 15 amino acids.

The chain combines TRBV28 with TRBJ2-3; 14 nucleotides agree with TRBD2. The CDR3 has 16 amino acids. The junction had 6 bases not matched to a gene; V was cut back by 6 bases and J by 4 bases. Germline CDR1 is MDHEN and CDR2 is SYDVKM. The CDR3 DNA follows: TGTGCCAGCAGCCGGGGACTAGCGGGAGAGGCAGATACGCAGTATTTT. It translates to CASSRGLAGEADTQYF.

V gene TRBV28 combines with J gene TRBJ2-7, with TRBD1 as a possible D gene (6 bases). The CDR3 has 12 residues. Germline values: CDR1 MDHEN, CDR2 SYDVKM. With 5 bases removed from V and 3 bases from J, the gap between germline ends came to 8 bases. The CDR3 loop is CASSTGRYEQYF. The CDR3 DNA sequence: TGTGCCAGCAGTACAGGGCGCTACGAGCAGTACTTC.

The V call is TRBV6-2 or TRBV6-3, the J call TRBJ2-3; 7 positions match TRBD1. The CDR3 contains 13 residues. Per germline, CDR1 MNHEY and CDR2 SVGEGT. With 5 bases clipped from V and 6 bases from J, the junction kept 5 bases outside the gene matches. For the CDR3, the DNA is TGTGCCAGCAGTCCGACAGGGTCGGATACGCAGTATTTT. Amino acids: CASSPTGSDTQYF.

V is TRBV4-2 and J is TRBJ2-1; 11 nucleotides line up with TRBD2. The CDR3 contains 17 residues. The germline gives CDR1 LGHNA, CDR2 YNFKEQ. The V gene end was trimmed by 1 base and the J gene end by 3 bases; junction bases not matched to a gene: 5. The CDR3 region is CASSQGVGLAVYNEQFF. The DNA for the CDR3 is TGTGCCAGCAGCCAAGGGGTGGGACTAGCGGTCTACAATGAGCAGTTCTTC.

The V call is TRBV19, the J call TRBJ2-3; D is perhaps TRBD1 (5 bases). V was clipped by 3 bases and J by 3 bases, with 10 bases between them. This CDR3 comprises 14 residues. Germline V gene sequence: CDR1 LNHDA, CDR2 SQIVND (reference sequence). DNA of the CDR3: TGTGCCAGTAGTATGTCGGCAGGGACAGATACGCAGTATTTT. This codes for CASSMSAGTDTQYF.